The clone carrying this T cell receptor (beta chain) was seen only a few times. The antigen is undetermined. The sample is drawn from a study of T cell repertoires in cytomegalovirus infection. TCRdb recomputed calls from the reads with MiXCR, one row per CDR3 protein. The table records 700,000 to 900,000 distinct CDR3 sequences, around 29% of them present only once. General study results and limits: HLA-C-restricted CMV clonotypes gave the most frequent clonotype in two of eight donors.

The V gene's germline CDR1 is MNHEY and CDR2 SVGAGI. V gave up 7 bases and J gave up 4 bases, with 16 bases separating them. CDR3 length: 15 residues. This chain uses TRBV6-5 with TRBJ2-2; maybe TRBD2 (5 bases). Specimen: cultured CD8+ T cells from PBMCs, collected from culture after CMV antigen stimulation. This receptor was identified in a human donor in good health (CMV status not recorded). Some clones in this sample may be carry-over from other donors' samples. The CDR3 loop is CASKTHEGSTGELFF. DNA of the CDR3: TGTGCCAGCAAAACCCACGAGGGTAGCACCGGGGAGCTGTTTTTT.